These T cell receptor beta chains were read from a single sample in a study of CD8 T cells in ankylosing spondylitis. TCRdb passed the 5' RACE reads through MiXCR, listing each CDR3 protein once. The table has about 250,000 distinct CDR3 sequences, approximately 8.4% seen once; the top ten hold approximately 5%. Material for sequencing was blood, either unsorted or a sorted T cell fraction (not recorded which). The receptors originated from a female donor with ankylosing spondylitis or in good health (not recorded which). Both conserved end residues are part of each CDR3. The order of the fields is clone size, J gene, D gene, V gene, CDR3 DNA, CDR3 protein. D genes are given only for firm matches. A clone size is listed for some rows: how often the clone was seen (once, few, many), or a class if it is expanded.

>many|TRBJ2-2|TRBD2|TRBV7-8
TGTGCCAGCAGCTTAGAAGTGCGGCGGGAGACCGGGGAGCTGTTTTTT
CASSLEVRRETGELFF
>many|TRBJ1-2|-|TRBV7-3
TGTGCCAGCCGCGGGCGTCTCTATGGCTACACCTTC
CASRGRLYGYTF
>many|TRBJ2-1|TRBD2|TRBV3-1
TGTGCCAGCAGCCCGGCAGGGGGACTAGCGGACGACAATGAGCAGTTCTTC
CASSPAGGLADDNEQFF
>many|TRBJ2-1|TRBD2|TRBV6-2/TRBV6-3
TGTGCCAGCAGTCATCTACTAGCGGGAGAATACAATGAGCAGTTCTTC
CASSHLLAGEYNEQFF
>-|TRBJ2-2|TRBD2|TRBV27
TGTGCCAGCACCCCGGACGGGGGGGCCGGGGAGCTGTTTTTT
CASTPDGGAGELFF
>many|TRBJ2-2|-|TRBV12-3/TRBV12-4
TGTGCCAGCAGTAGGACAACCGGGGAGCTGTTTTTT
CASSRTTGELFF
>many|TRBJ1-1|-|TRBV6-6
TGTGCCAGCAGCCTGGGGATGGCTGAAGCTTTCTTT
CASSLGMAEAFF
>many|TRBJ2-7|-|TRBV5-1
TGCGCCAGCAGAGAAGGGGGGCATGAGCAGTACTTC
CASREGGHEQYF
>many|TRBJ2-3|TRBD2|TRBV7-2
TGTGCCAGCAGCTTAGTTGCGGGAGGGCGGTGGGGAGATACGCAGTATTTT
CASSLVAGGRWGDTQYF
>many|TRBJ2-5|-|TRBV10-3
TGTGCCATCAGTGAGATGTCAAACGGAGAGACCCAGTACTTC
CAISEMSNGETQYF
>-|TRBJ2-5|-|TRBV9
TGTGCCAGTCCCCAGAGGGAGGATTTCCAAGAGACCCAGTACTTC
CASPQREDFQETQYF
>many|TRBJ2-2|TRBD1|TRBV5-1
TGCGCCAGCGCGCCCCTAATTTCAGGGGGGAACACCGGGGAGCTGTTTTTT
CASAPLISGGNTGELFF
>many|TRBJ2-7|-|TRBV6-6
TGTGCCAGCAGCCTTAGGATTTCGACCTACGAGCAGTACTTC
CASSLRISTYEQYF
>many|TRBJ2-5|-|TRBV25-1
TGTGCCAGCAGTCTACGGGAGGAGACCCAGTACTTC
CASSLREETQYF
>-|TRBJ2-1|-|TRBV7-8
TGTGCCAGCAGCCCGTCCGGGACTCAATACAATGAGCAGTTCTTC
CASSPSGTQYNEQFF
>many|TRBJ1-2|TRBD1|TRBV5-1
TGCGCCAGCAGCTTCTTTACAGGGGATGGCTACACCTTC
CASSFFTGDGYTF
>many|TRBJ1-1|TRBD1|TRBV5-1
TGCGCCAGCAGCTTACAACAGGGGAGCACTGAAGCTTTCTTT
CASSLQQGSTEAFF
>few|TRBJ2-7|TRBD1|TRBV20-1
TGCAGCTGGGACAGCATCTACGAGCAGTACTTC
CSWDSIYEQYF
>few|TRBJ2-5|-|TRBV29-1
TGCAGCGTTGTAAGTCAGGAGACCCAGTACTTC
CSVVSQETQYF
>-|TRBJ2-5|TRBD1|TRBV12-3/TRBV12-4
TGTGCCAGCGGCCCAATTGGGTATCCAGGGGGCCCCCAAGAGACCCAGTACTTC
CASGPIGYPGGPQETQYF
>many|TRBJ2-1|TRBD2|TRBV5-5
TGTGCCAGCAGCTTATTGGGAGAGCGGGGAGCGTTTGGGAATGAGCAGTTCTTC
CASSLLGERGAFGNEQFF
>many|TRBJ2-1|TRBD2|TRBV29-1
TGCAGCGTTGTAGCGGGAGTGCGGGGTGAGCAGTTCTTC
CSVVAGVRGEQFF
>many|TRBJ1-6|-|TRBV10-3
TGTGCCAGCTGGGGACGGACCAATTCACCCCTCCACTTT
CASWGRTNSPLHF
>many|TRBJ2-2|-|TRBV30
TGTGCCTGGAGTGAGTCGAACACCGGGGAGCTGTTTTTT
CAWSESNTGELFF
>many|TRBJ1-2|-|TRBV11-2
TGTGCCAGCAGCTCCTCGCCAGGGGAATTCGACTTGGGCTTC
CASSSSPGEFDLGF
>-|TRBJ1-1|TRBD1|TRBV7-2
TGTGCCAGCAGCTTAGTCTCAGGGGGAGATACTGAAGCTTTCTTT
CASSLVSGGDTEAFF
>few|TRBJ1-2|-|TRBV7-2
TGTGCCAGCAGCCCGAGGGGGTTCGGGGATGGCTACACCTTC
CASSPRGFGDGYTF
>many|TRBJ2-7|TRBD1|TRBV29-1
TGCAGCGTCCAAAGGACAGGCTCCTACGAGCAGTACTTC
CSVQRTGSYEQYF
>many|TRBJ2-1|-|TRBV20-1
TGCAGCGCGGAAGGCCGAAACAATGAGCAGTTCTTC
CSAEGRNNEQFF
>many|TRBJ1-2|TRBD1|TRBV6-1
TGTGCCAGCACCCCCGACAGGGGCGGGAACTATGGCTACACCTTC
CASTPDRGGNYGYTF
>many|TRBJ1-1|-|TRBV25-1
TGTGCCAGCAGTGAGGGCACTGAAGCTTTCTTT
CASSEGTEAFF
>few|TRBJ2-1|-|TRBV9
TGTGCCACCCGGGCTGGTGCGCCGAGGTTCTTC
CATRAGAPRFF
>many|TRBJ1-6|-|TRBV5-1
TGCGCCAGCAGCTCGGCCGTCGGCAATAATTCACCCCTCCACTTT
CASSSAVGNNSPLHF
>many|TRBJ1-1|-|TRBV5-5
TGTGCCAGCAGCTTGCGGGGGGCGTCCACTGAAGCTTTCTTT
CASSLRGASTEAFF
>many|TRBJ2-7|-|TRBV21-1
TGTGCCAGCAGCGGAGGGACTAGCGGGGTCGCCTACGAGCAGTACTTC
CASSGGTSGVAYEQYF
>-|TRBJ2-7|TRBD2|TRBV7-6
TGTGCCAGCAGCCCGAGCGGGAGCTTGGACGAGCAGTACTTC
CASSPSGSLDEQYF
>many|TRBJ1-1|-|TRBV7-8
TGTGCCAGCAGCCCTGAGGGTGGGAGGAACACTGAAGCTTTCTTT
CASSPEGGRNTEAFF
>many|TRBJ1-2|TRBD1|TRBV12-3/TRBV12-4
TGTGCCAGCAGCCAAAACAGGGGAGGCTACACCTTC
CASSQNRGGYTF
>few|TRBJ2-1|-|TRBV29-1
TGCAGCGCGACAGCCGCGAGAGGGGGGAACTACAATGAGCAGTTCTTC
CSATAARGGNYNEQFF
>few|TRBJ2-3|-|TRBV12-2
TGTGCAAGTCGCTTCCGTCGGGCTAGCAGAAACACAGATACGCAGTATTTT
CASRFRRASRNTDTQYF
>many|TRBJ2-5|TRBD2|TRBV19
TGTGCCAGTAGTATAGTCAACCCGGGGGGCCAAGAGACCCAGTACTTC
CASSIVNPGGQETQYF